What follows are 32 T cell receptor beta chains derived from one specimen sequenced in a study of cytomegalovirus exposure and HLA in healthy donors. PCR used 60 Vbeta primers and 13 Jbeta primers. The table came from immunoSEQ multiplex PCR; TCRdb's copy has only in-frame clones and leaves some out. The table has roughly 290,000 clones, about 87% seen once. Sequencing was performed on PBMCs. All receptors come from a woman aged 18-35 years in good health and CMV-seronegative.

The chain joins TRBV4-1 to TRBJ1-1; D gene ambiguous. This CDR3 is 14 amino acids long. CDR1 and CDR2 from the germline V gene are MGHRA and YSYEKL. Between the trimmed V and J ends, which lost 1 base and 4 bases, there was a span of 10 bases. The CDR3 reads CASSQVSTATEAFF. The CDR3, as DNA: TGCGCCAGCAGCCAAGTATCCACAGCCACTGAAGCTTTCTTT.

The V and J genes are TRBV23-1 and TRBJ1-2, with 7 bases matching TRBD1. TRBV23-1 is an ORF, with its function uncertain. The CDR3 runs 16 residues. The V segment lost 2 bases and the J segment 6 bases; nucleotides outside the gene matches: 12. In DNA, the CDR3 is TGCGCCAGCAGTCAACCGGGCAGGGGGTCGATCGATGGCTACACCTTC. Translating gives CASSQPGRGSIDGYTF.

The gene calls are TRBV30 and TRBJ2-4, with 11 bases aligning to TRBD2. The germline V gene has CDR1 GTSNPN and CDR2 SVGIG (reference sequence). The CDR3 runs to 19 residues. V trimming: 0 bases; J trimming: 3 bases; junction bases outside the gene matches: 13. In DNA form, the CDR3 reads TGTGCCTGGAGTGTACTGGCTAGCGGGGGGTCCTTGGGCAAAAACATTCAGTACTTC. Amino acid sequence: CAWSVLASGGSLGKNIQYF. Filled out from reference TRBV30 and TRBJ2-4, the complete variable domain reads SQTIHQWPATLVQPVGSPLSLECTVEGTSNPNLYWYRQAAGRGLQLLFYSVGIGQISSEVPQNLSASRPQDRQFILSSKKLLLSDSGFYLCAWSVLASGGSLGKNIQYFGAGTRLSVL.

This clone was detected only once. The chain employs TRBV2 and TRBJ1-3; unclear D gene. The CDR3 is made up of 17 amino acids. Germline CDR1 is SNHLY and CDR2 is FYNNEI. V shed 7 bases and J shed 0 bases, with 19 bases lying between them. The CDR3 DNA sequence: TGTGCCAGCAATTTCGGTGTGGGCCGACACTCTGGAAACACCATATATTTT. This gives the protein CASNFGVGRHSGNTIYF.

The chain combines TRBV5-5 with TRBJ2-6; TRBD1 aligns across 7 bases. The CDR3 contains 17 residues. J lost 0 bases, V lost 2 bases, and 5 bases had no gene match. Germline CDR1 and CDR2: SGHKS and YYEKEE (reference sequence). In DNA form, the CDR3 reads TGTGCCAGCAGCTTCAGGGGGACCAACTCTGGGGCCAACGTCCTGACTTTC. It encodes CASSFRGTNSGANVLTF.

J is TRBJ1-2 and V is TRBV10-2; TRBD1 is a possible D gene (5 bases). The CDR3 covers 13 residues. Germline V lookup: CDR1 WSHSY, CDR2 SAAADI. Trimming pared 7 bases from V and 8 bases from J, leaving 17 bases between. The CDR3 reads CASTRGTAWGYTF. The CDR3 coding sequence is TGCGCCAGCACTAGAGGGACTGCTTGGGGCTACACCTTC.

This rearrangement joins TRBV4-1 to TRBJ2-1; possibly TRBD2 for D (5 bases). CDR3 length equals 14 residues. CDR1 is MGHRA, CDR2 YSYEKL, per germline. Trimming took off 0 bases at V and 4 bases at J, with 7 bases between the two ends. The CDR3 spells CASSQEGGYNEQFF. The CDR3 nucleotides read TGCGCCAGCAGCCAAGAAGGCGGGTACAATGAGCAGTTCTTC.

The CDR3 nucleotides read TGTGCCCCGCAGTTTTGGGCCCACCAAGAGACCCAGTACTTC. It is translated as CAPQFWAHQETQYF. This chain links TRBV19 with TRBJ2-5, with no clear D. CDR3 size: 14 residues. Germline V lookup: CDR1 LNHDA, CDR2 SQIVND (reference sequence). V was shortened by 11 bases and J by 0 bases, with 16 bases between the two germline ends. Complete variable domain (other parts from reference TRBV19 and TRBJ2-5): DGGITQSPKYLFRKEGQNVTLSCEQNLNHDAMYWYRQDPGQGLRLIYYSQIVNDFQKGDIAEGYSVSREKKESFPLTVTSAQKNPTAFYLCAPQFWAHQETQYFGPGTRLLVL.

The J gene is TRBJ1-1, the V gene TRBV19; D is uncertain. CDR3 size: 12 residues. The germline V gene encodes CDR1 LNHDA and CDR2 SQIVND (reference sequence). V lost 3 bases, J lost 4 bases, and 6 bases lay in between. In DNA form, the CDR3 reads TGTGCCAGTAGTATCGCGGGCACTGAAGCTTTCTTT. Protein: CASSIAGTEAFF. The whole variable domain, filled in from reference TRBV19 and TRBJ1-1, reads DGGITQSPKYLFRKEGQNVTLSCEQNLNHDAMYWYRQDPGQGLRLIYYSQIVNDFQKGDIAEGYSVSREKKESFPLTVTSAQKNPTAFYLCASSIAGTEAFFGQGTRLTVV.

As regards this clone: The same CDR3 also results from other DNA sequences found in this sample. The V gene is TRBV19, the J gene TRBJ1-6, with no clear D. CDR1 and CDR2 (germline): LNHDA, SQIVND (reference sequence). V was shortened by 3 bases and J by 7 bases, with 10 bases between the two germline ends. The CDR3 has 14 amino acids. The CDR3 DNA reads TGTGCCAGTAGTATGGAGGGCTTGAATTCACCCCTCCACTTT. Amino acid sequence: CASSMEGLNSPLHF.

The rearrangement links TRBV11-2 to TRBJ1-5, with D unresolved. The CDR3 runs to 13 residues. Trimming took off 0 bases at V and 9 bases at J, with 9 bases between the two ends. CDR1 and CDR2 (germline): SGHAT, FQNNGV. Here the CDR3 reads CASSLDRAGPQHF. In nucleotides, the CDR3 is TGTGCCAGCAGCTTAGATCGAGCAGGGCCCCAGCATTTT.

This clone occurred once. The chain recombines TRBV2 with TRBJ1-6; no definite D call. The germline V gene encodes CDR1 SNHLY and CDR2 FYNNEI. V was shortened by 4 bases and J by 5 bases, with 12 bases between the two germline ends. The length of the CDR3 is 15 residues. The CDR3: CASSAPRGNNSPLHF. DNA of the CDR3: TGTGCCAGCAGTGCTCCTCGGGGAAATAATTCACCCCTCCACTTT.

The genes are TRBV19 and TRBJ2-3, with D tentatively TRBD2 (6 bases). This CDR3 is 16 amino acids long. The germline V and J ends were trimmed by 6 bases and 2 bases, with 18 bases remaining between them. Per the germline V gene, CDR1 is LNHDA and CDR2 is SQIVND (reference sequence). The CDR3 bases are TGTGCCAGTAGCACTGGGGAGCGGGTATACACAGATACGCAGTATTTT. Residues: CASSTGERVYTDTQYF.

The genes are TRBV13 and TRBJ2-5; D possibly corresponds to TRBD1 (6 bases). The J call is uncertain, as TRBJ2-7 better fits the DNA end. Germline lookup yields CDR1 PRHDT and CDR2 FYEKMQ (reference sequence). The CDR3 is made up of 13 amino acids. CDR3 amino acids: CASSFIRGDEQYF. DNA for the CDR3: TGTGCCAGCAGCTTCATCAGGGGAGACGAGCAGTACTTC.

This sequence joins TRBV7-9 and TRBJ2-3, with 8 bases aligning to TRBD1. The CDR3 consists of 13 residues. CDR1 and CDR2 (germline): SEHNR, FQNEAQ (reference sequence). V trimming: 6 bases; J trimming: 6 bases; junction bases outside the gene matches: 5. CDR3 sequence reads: CASSQGAGDTQYF. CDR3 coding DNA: TGTGCCAGCAGTCAGGGGGCTGGGGATACGCAGTATTTT.

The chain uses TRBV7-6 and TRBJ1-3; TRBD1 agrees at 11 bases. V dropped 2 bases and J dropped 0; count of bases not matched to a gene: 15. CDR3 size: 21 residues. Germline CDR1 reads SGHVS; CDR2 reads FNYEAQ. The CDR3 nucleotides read TGTGCCAGCAGCTTAAGACGCCGGGACAGGGGGATCTTTTTCTCTGGAAACACCATATATTTT. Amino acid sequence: CASSLRRRDRGIFFSGNTIYF.

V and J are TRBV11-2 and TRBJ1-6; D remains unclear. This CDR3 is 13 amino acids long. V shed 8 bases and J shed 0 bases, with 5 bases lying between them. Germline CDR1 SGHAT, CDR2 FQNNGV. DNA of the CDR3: TGTGCCAGCGGGAGCTCCTATAATTCACCCCTCCACTTT. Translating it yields CASGSSYNSPLHF.

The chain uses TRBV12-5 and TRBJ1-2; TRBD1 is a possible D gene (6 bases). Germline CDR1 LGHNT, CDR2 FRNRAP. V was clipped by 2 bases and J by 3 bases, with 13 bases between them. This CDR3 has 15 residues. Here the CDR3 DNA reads TGTGCTAGTGGTTTGTATATACAGGGCCACTATGGCTACACCTTC. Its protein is CASGLYIQGHYGYTF.

For the CDR3, the DNA is TGCGCCAGCAGCTTGACAGGGTCTAACTATGGCTACACCTTC. It encodes CASSLTGSNYGYTF. This chain connects TRBV5-1 to TRBJ1-2; possible D gene TRBD1, 6 bases. This CDR3 is 14 amino acids long. The germline V gene has CDR1 SGHRS and CDR2 YFSETQ. Trimming took off 1 base at V and 0 bases at J, with 7 bases between the two ends. The full variable domain, in which reference TRBV5-1 and TRBJ1-2 provide the parts outside the CDR3, is KAGVTQTPRYLIKTRGQQVTLSCSPISGHRSVSWYQQTPGQGLQFLFEYFSETQRNKGNFPGRFSGRQFSNSRSEMNVSTLELGDSALYLCASSLTGSNYGYTFGSGTRLTVV.

DNA of the CDR3: TGTGCCAGCAGCCCTCGGACGGGCCCAGGGGAGACCCAGTACTTC. Encoded protein: CASSPRTGPGETQYF. The gene calls are TRBV13 and TRBJ2-5; the D gene is possibly TRBD1 (5 bases). This CDR3 spans 15 amino acids. V gave up 5 bases and J gave up 5 bases, with 18 bases separating them. The germline CDR1 and CDR2 sequences are PRHDT and FYEKMQ (reference sequence).

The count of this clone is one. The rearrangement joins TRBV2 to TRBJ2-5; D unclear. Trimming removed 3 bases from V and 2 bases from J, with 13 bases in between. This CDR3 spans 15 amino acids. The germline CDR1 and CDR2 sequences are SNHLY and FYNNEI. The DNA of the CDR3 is TGTGCCAGCAGTGAGACGCGCGGTCGACAAGAGACCCAGTACTTC. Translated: CASSETRGRQETQYF.

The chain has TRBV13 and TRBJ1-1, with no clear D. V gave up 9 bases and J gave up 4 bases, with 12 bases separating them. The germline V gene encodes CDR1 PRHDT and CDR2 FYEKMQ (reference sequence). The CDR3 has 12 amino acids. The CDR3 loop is CASHVGSTEAFF. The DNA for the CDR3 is TGTGCCAGTCACGTCGGGAGCACTGAAGCTTTCTTT.

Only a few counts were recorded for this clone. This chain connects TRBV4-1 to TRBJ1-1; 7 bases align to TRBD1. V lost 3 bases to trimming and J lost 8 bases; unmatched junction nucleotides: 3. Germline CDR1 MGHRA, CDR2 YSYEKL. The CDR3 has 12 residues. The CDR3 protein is CASSQGDREAFF. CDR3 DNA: TGCGCCAGCAGCCAGGGGGACAGAGAAGCTTTCTTT.

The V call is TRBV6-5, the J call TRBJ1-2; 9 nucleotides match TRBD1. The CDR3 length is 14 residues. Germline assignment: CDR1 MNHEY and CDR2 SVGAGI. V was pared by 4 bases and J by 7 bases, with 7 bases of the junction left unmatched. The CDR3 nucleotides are TGTGCCAGCAGTTTGAGACAGGGGGTCTCTGGCTACACCTTC. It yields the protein CASSLRQGVSGYTF.

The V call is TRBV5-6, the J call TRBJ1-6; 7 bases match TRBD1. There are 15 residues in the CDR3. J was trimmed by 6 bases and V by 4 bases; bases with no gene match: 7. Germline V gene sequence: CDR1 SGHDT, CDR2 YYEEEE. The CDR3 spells CASSGVGQANSPLHF. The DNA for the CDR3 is TGTGCCAGCAGCGGTGTTGGACAGGCTAATTCACCCCTCCACTTT. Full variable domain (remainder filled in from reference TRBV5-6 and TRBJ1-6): DAGVTQSPTHLIKTRGQQVTLRCSPKSGHDTVSWYQQALGQGPQFIFQYYEEEERQRGNFPDRFSGHQFPNYSSELNVNALLLGDSALYLCASSGVGQANSPLHFGNGTRLTVT.

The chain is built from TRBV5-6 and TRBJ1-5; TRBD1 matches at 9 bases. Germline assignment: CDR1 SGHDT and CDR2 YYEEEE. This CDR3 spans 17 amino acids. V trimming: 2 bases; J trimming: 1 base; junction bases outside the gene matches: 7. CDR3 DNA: TGTGCCAGCAGCTTACAGGGGGCTGTTTTCAGCAATCAGCCCCAGCATTTT. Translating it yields CASSLQGAVFSNQPQHF. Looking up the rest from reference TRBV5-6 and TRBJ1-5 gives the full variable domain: DAGVTQSPTHLIKTRGQQVTLRCSPKSGHDTVSWYQQALGQGPQFIFQYYEEEERQRGNFPDRFSGHQFPNYSSELNVNALLLGDSALYLCASSLQGAVFSNQPQHFGDGTRLSIL.

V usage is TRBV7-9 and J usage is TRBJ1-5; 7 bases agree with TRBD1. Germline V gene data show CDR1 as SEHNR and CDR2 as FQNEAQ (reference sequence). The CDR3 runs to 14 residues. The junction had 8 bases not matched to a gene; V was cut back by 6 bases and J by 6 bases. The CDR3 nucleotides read TGTGCCAGCAGTTACCGACAGGGAAGTCAGCCCCAGCATTTT. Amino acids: CASSYRQGSQPQHF. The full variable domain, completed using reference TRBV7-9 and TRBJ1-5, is DTGVSQNPRHKITKRGQNVTFRCDPISEHNRLYWYRQTLGQGPEFLTYFQNEAQLEKSRLLSDRFSAERPKGSFSTLEIQRTEQGDSAMYLCASSYRQGSQPQHFGDGTRLSIL.

CDR3 in amino acids: CASSVYRDNEQFF. In nucleotides, the CDR3 is TGTGCCAGCAGCGTATATCGGGACAATGAGCAGTTCTTC. The chain links TRBV9 to TRBJ2-1, with D unresolved. This CDR3 has 13 residues. Trimming stripped 1 base from V and 5 bases from J, with 7 bases between. The germline V gene has CDR1 SGDLS and CDR2 YYNGEE.

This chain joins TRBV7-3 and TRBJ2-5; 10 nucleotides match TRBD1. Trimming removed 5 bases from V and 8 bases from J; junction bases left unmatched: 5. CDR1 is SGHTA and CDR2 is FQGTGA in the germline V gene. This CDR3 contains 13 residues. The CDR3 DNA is TGTGCCAGCAGCCCGGGGACAGGGGTCACCCAGTACTTC. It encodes CASSPGTGVTQYF.

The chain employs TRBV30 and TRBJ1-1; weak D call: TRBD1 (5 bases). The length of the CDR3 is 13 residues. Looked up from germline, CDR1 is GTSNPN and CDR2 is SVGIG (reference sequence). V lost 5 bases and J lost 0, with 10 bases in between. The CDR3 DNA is TGTGCCTGGGGTCGGGGGGTGAACACTGAAGCTTTCTTT. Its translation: CAWGRGVNTEAFF.

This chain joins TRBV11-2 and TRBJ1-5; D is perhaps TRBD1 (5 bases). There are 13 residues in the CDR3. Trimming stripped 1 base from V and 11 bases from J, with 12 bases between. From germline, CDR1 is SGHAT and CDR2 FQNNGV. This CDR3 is CASSLGTGLSQHF. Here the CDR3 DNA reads TGTGCCAGCAGCTTAGGAACAGGTCTCTCCCAGCATTTT. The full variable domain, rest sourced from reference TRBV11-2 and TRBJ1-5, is EAGVAQSPRYKIIEKRQSVAFWCNPISGHATLYWYQQILGQGPKLLIQFQNNGVVDDSQLPKDRFSAERLKGVDSTLKIQPAKLEDSAVYLCASSLGTGLSQHFGDGTRLSIL.

CDR3 residues: CASSLWGREQFF. The CDR3 coding sequence is TGTGCCAGCAGCTTATGGGGCCGTGAGCAGTTCTTC. The chain couples TRBV11-2 to TRBJ2-1, with a possible D match to TRBD1 (5 bases). The V gene's germline CDR1 is SGHAT and CDR2 FQNNGV. V was trimmed by 2 bases and J by 9 bases, leaving 8 bases between them. The CDR3 is made up of 12 amino acids.